This TCR beta chain was sequenced for a study of blood T cell repertoires in COVID-19. Study summary: Acute and convalescent COVID-19 samples came from the United States, Italy and Spain.

How the authors handled the data: Amplification of reference gene primers provided the estimated nucleated cell counts. The table came from immunoSEQ multiplex PCR; TCRdb's copy has only in-frame clones and leaves some out. That table is the source of V, J and clone size, and D and trimming were worked out from the DNA. This table has 200,000 to 250,000 clones, about 85% appearing once. After removal of 6 bases from V and 7 bases from J, the junction contained 10 bases not matched to a gene. Germline CDR1 reads SGHRS; CDR2 reads YFSETQ. This CDR3 contains 15 residues. Sequenced: PBMCs or T cells enriched from blood (not recorded which). This TCR derives from a man aged 25-45 years who had recovered from COVID-19. The rearrangement links TRBV5-1 to TRBJ2-1, with TRBD1 matching 10 bases. The CDR3 loop is CASKVSTGGTNEQFF. CDR3 in DNA: TGCGCCAGCAAGGTTTCGACAGGGGGCACGAATGAGCAGTTCTTC.